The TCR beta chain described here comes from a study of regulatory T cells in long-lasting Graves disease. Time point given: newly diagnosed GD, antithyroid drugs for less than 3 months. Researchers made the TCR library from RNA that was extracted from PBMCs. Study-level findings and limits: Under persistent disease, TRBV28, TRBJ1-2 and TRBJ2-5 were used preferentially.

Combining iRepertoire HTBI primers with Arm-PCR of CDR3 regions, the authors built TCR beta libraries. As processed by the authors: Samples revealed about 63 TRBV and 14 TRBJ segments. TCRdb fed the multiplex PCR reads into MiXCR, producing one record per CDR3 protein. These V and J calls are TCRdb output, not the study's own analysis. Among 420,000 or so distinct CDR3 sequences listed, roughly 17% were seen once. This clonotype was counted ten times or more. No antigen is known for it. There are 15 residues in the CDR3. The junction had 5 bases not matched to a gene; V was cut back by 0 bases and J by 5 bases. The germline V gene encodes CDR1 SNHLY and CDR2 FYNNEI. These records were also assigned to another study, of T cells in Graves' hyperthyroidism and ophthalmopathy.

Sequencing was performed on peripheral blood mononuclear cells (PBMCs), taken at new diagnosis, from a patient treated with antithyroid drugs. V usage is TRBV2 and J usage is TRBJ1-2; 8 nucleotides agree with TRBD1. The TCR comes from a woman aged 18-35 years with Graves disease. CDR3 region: CASSEADRGSYGYTF. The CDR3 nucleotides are TGTGCCAGCAGTGAAGCCGACAGGGGCTCATATGGCTACACCTTC.